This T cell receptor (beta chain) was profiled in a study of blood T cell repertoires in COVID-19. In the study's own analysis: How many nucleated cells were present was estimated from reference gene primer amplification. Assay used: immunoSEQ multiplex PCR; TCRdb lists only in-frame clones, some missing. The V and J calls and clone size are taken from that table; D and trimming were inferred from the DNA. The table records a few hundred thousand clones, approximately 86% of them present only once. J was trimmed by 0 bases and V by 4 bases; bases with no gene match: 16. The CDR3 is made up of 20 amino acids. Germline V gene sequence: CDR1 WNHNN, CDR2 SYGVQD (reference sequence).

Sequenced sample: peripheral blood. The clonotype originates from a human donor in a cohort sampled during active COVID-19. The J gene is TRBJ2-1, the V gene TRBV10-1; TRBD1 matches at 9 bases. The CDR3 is CASSVKDRGPFSSSYNEQFF. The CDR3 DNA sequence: TGCGCCAGCAGTGTTAAGGACAGGGGCCCTTTTTCGAGCTCCTACAATGAGCAGTTCTTC.